This T cell receptor beta chain was obtained from a study of cytomegalovirus exposure and HLA in healthy donors. Researchers ran the PCR with 60 Vbeta and 13 Jbeta primers. Sequenced by immunoSEQ multiplex PCR; TCRdb stores in-frame clones only, minus some. The table has around 150,000 clones, 72% seen once. General study findings and limits: Specific recognition of CMV antigens was confirmed in vitro for a few chains (all CMV-associated).

In regard to this clone: The antigen remains undetermined.

Germline V CDR1 and CDR2: SGHAT, FQNNGV. Deletions cut 2 bases from V and 7 bases from J, with 10 bases between. This CDR3 is built from 13 residues. V gene TRBV11-2 combines with J gene TRBJ2-3, with TRBD1 as a possible D gene (5 bases). The sample was PBMCs. This receptor was identified in a man in his forties in good health and CMV-seronegative. This CDR3 reads CASSLRREHTQYF. CDR3 coding DNA: TGTGCCAGCAGCTTACGCAGGGAACATACGCAGTATTTT.